Listed below are T cell receptor beta chains from one sample, sequenced in a study of shared clonotypes between healthy human individuals. Assay: immunoSEQ multiplex PCR; the TCRdb copy retains only in-frame clones and omits some. The sample has around 980,000 clones, 75% to 85% seen once. The sequencing input was memory CD4+ T cells from PBMCs. Every receptor here comes from a man between 18 and 29 years old in good health. Some clones in this sample may be carry-over from other donors' samples. Both conserved end residues are part of each CDR3. Fields, in order: D gene, clone size, V gene, J gene, CDR3 protein, CDR3 DNA. The D gene is left open where the match is weak. Clone size is stated in some rows and not others, as once, few, many or a class when expanded.

>TRBD1|NA|TRBV11-1|TRBJ1-1
CASSYQPGQGNAEAFF
TGTGCCAGCAGCTACCAACCGGGACAGGGGAACGCTGAAGCTTTCTTT
>NA|few|TRBV29-1|TRBJ1-1
CSVVEGMINTEAFF
TGCAGCGTTGTCGAGGGGATGATTAACACTGAAGCTTTCTTT
>TRBD1|NA|TRBV9|TRBJ1-2
CASTPDRGGYGYTF
TGTGCCAGCACCCCGGACAGGGGAGGCTATGGCTACACCTTC
>TRBD2|NA|TRBV19|TRBJ2-1
CASSPRGLADNEQFF
TGTGCCAGTAGTCCCAGAGGACTAGCGGACAATGAGCAGTTCTTC
>NA|NA|TRBV5-6|TRBJ1-1
CASNPGAHREMAFF
TGTGCCAGCAACCCTGGGGCCCACAGGGAGATGGCTTTCTTT
>TRBD1|once|TRBV10-2|TRBJ1-6
CASSTGVNSPLHF
TGCGCCAGCAGTACAGGGGTTAATTCACCCCTCCACTTT
>NA|NA|TRBV5-1|TRBJ2-1
CASSLTGAGWNEQFF
TGCGCCAGCAGCTTGACGGGGGCGGGTTGGAATGAGCAGTTCTTC
>NA|NA|TRBV7-9|TRBJ1-6
CASSLSNSPLHF
TGTGCCAGCAGCTTATCGAATTCACCCCTCCACTTT
>NA|NA|TRBV7-6|TRBJ1-1
CASSLGDVVAEAFF
TGTGCCAGCAGCTTAGGGGATGTCGTAGCTGAAGCTTTCTTT
>NA|NA|TRBV30|TRBJ2-3
CAWSDVSTQYF
TGTGCCTGGAGTGACGTCAGTACGCAGTATTTT
>TRBD1|NA|TRBV11-2|TRBJ1-1
CASSLGRTGVSEAFF
TGTGCCAGCAGCTTAGGAAGAACAGGGGTGTCTGAAGCTTTCTTT
>TRBD1|NA|TRBV7-3|TRBJ2-2
CASSPSGGLGELFF
TGTGCCAGCAGCCCATCAGGGGGCTTAGGGGAGCTGTTTTTT
>NA|NA|TRBV25-1|TRBJ1-4
CASSADAGHVKLFF
TGTGCCAGCAGTGCGGACGCTGGGCATGTAAAACTGTTTTTT
>TRBD2|few|TRBV10-3|TRBJ2-3
CATRLAGVLDTQYF
TGTGCCACCCGACTAGCGGGAGTTTTAGATACGCAGTATTTT
>TRBD2|many|TRBV7-3|TRBJ2-1
CASSLSSGSGQNEQFF
TGTGCCAGCAGCTTATCTAGCGGGAGTGGCCAAAATGAGCAGTTCTTC
>NA|NA|TRBV2|TRBJ1-5
CASSQRTINRPQHF
TGTGCCAGCAGTCAAAGGACGATTAATCGGCCCCAGCATTTT